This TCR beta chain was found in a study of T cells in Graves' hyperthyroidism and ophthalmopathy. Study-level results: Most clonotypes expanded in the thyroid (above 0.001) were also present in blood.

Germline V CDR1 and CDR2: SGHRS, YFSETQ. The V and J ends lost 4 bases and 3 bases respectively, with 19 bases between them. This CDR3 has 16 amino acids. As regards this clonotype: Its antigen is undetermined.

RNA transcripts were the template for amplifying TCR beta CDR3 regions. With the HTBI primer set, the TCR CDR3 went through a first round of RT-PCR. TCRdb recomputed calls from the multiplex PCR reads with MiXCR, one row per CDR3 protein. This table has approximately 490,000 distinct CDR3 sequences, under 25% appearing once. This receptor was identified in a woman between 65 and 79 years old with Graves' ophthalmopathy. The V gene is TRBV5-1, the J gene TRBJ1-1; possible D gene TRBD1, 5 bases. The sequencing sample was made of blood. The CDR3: CASSKRGLLGDTEAFF. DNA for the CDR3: TGCGCCAGCAGCAAGAGGGGACTCCTGGGTGACACTGAAGCTTTCTTT.